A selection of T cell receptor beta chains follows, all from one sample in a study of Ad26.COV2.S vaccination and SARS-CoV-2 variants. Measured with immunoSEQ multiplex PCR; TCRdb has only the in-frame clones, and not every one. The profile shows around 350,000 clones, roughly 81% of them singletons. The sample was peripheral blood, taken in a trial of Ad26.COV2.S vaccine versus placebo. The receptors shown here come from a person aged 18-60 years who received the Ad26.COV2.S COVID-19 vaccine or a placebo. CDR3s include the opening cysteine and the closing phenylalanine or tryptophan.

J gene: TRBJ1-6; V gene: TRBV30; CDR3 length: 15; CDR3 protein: CAWSVLRGPKSPLHF
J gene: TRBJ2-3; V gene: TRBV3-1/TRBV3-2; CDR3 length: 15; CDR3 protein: CASSQGGRSTDTQYF
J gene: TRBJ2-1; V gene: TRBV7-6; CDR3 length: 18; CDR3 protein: CASSLPPAGSQTYNEQFF
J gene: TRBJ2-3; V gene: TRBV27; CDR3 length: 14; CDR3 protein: CASNERVGTDTQYF
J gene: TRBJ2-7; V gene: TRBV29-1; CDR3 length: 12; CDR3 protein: CSVASGNYEQYF
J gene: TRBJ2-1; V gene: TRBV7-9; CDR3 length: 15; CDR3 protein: CASSLGTAGYNEQFF
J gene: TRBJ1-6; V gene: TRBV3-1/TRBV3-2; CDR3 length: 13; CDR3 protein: CASSQARAAPLHF
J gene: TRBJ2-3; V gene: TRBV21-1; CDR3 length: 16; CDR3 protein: CASSKAGNRAADTQYF
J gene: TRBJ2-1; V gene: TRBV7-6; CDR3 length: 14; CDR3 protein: CASSLGGTTYEQFF
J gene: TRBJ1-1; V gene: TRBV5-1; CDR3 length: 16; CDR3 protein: CASSFFSRGPNTEAFF
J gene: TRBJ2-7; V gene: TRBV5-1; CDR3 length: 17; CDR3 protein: CASSLVGGGAKQYEQYF
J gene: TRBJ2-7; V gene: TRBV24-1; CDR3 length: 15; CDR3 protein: CATSDGTTSGGEQYF
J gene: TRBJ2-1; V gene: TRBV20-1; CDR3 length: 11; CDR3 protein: CSAPRRVEQFF
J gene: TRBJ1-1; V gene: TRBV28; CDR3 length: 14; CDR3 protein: CASSLAGGNTEAFF
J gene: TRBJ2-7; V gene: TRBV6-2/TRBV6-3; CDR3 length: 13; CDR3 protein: CASSYQGSYEQYF
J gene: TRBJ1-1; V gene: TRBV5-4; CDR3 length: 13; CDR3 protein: CASRLQGITEAFF
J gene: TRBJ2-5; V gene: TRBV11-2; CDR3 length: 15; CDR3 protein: CASSTRLAGQETQYF
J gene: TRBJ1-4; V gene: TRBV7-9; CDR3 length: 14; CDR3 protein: CASSFPGTKEKLFF
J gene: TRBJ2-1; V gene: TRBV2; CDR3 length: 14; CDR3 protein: CASSEDVRINEQFF
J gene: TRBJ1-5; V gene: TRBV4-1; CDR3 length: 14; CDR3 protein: CASGGKTGNQPQHF
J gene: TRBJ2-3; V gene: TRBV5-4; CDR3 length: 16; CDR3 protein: CASSLVIENDGDTQYF
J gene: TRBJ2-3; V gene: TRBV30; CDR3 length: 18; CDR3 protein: CAWSLTLTYRASTDTQYF
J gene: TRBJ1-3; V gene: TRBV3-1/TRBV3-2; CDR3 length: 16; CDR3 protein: CASSQLGIRTGNTIYF
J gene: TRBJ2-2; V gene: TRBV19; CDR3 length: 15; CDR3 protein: CASSIMGPYTGELFF
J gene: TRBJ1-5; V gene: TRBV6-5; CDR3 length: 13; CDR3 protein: CATRGYSNQPQHF
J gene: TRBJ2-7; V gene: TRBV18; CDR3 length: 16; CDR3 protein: CASSPPSRDRSYEQYF
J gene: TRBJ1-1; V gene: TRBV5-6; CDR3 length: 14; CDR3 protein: CASSLSRQNTEAFF
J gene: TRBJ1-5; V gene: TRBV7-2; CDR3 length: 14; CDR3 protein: CASSFGHNNQPQHF
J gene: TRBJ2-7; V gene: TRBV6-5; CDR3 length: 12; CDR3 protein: CASSYGRGEQYF
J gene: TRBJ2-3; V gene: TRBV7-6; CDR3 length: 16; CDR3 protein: CASSLGVPSGADTQYF
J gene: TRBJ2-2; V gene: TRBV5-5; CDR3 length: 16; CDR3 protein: CASSLAGQGVTGELFF
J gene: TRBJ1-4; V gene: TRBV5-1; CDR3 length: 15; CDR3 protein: CASSSTGPRDEKLFF
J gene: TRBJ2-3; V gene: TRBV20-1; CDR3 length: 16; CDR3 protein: CSASGLGGASTDTQYF
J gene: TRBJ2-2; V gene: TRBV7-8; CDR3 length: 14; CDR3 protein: CASSPGGGGGELFF
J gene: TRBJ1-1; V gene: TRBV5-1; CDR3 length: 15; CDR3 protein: CASSLDSRGNTEAFF
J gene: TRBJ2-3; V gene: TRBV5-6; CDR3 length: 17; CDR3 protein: CASSPLPQGAGTDTQYF
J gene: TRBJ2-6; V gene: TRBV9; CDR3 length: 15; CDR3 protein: CASTDRSSGANVLTF
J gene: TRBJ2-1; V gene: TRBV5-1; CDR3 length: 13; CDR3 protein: CASSLGLDNEQFF
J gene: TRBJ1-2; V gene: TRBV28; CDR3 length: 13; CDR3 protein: CASRLQGDYGYTF
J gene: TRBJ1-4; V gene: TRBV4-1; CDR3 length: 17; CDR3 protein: CASSQDREGPANEKLFF
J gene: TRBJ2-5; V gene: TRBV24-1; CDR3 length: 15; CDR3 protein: CATSDLDQDQETQYF
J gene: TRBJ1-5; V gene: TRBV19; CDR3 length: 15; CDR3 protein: CASSMEGGGNQPQHF
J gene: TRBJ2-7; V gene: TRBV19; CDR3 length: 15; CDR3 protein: CASSPGRSHLYEQYF
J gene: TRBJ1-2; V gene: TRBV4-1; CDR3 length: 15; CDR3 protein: CASSQAGRGLYGYTF
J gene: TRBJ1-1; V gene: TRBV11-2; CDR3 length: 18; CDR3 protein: CASSLEPGGSGIATEAFF
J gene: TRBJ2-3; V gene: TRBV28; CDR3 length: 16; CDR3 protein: CASSSPQTRATDTQYF
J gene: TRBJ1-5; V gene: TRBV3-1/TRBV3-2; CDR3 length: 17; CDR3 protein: CASRSGTGRYSNQPQHF
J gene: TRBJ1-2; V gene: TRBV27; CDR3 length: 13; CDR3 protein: CASSRPGDWVYTF
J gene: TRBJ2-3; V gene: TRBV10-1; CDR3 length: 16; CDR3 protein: CASRAGTSGREDTQYF
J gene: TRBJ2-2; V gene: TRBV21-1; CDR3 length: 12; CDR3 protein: CASSKGNGELFF
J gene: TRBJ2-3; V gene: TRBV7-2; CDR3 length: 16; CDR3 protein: CASSLIPSGATDTQYF
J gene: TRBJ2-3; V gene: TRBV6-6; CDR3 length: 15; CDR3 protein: CASSYGGVVTDTQYF
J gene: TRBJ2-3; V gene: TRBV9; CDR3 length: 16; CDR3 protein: CASSPHPSSSTDTQYF
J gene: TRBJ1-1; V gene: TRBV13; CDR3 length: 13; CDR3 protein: CASSSYRGTEAFF
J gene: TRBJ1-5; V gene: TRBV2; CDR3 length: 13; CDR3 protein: CASSVMGRGPQHF
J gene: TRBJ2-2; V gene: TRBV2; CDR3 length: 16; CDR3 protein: CASSVQVSGPAGELFF
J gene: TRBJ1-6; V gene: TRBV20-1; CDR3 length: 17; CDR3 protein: CSASFQGLPSEHSPLHF